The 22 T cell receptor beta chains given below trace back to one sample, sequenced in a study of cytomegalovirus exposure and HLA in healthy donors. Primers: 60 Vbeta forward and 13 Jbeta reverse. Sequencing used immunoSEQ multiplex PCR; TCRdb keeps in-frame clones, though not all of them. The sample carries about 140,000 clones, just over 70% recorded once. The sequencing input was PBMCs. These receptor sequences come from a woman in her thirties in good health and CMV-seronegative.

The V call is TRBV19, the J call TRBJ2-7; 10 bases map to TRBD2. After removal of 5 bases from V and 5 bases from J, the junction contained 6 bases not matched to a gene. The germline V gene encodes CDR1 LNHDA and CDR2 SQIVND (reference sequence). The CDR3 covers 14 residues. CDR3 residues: CASSPSGSRHEQYF. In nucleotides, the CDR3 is TGTGCCAGTAGTCCTAGCGGGAGTAGACACGAGCAGTACTTC.

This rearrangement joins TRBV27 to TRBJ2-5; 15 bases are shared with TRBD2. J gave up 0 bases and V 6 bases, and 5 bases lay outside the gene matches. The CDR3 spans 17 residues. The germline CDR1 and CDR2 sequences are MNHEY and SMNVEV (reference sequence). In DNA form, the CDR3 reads TGTGCCAGCAGGGGGACTAGCGGGGGGCGGTACCAAGAGACCCAGTACTTC. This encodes CASRGTSGGRYQETQYF.

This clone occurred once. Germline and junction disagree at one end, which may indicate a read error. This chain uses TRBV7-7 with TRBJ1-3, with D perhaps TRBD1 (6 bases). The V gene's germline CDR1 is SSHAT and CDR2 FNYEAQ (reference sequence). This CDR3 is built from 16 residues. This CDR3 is CASSLGTRGSGNTIYF. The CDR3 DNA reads TGTGCTAGCAGCTTGGGGACCAGGGGCTCTGGAAACACCATATATTTT.

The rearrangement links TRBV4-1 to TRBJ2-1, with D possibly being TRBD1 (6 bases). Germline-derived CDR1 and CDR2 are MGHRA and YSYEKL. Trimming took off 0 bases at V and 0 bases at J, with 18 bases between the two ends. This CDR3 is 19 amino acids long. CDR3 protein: CASSQDLHGQLSSYNEQFF. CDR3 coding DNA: TGCGCCAGCAGCCAAGATCTACACGGACAGTTGAGCTCCTACAATGAGCAGTTCTTC.

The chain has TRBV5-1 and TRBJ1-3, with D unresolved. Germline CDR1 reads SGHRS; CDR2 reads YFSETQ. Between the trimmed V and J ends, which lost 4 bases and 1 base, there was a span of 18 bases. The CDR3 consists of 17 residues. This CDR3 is CASSPQGGRDSGNTIYF. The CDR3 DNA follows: TGCGCCAGCAGCCCCCAAGGAGGGAGGGATTCTGGAAACACCATATATTTT.

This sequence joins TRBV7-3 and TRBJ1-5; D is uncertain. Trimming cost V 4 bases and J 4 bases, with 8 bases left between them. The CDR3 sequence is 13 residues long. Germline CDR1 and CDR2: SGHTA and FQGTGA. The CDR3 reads CASSSAPNQPQHF. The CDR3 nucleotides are TGTGCCAGCAGCTCAGCGCCTAATCAGCCCCAGCATTTT.

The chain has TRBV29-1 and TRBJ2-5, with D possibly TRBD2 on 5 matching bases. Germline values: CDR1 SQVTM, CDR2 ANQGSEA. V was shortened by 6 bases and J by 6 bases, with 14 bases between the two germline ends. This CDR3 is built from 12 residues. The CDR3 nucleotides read TGCAGCGTCGCTACAGTCGGGAAGACCCAGTACTTC. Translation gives CSVATVGKTQYF. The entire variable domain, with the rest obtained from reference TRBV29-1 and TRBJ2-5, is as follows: SAVISQKPSRDICQRGTSLTIQCQVDSQVTMMFWYRQQPGQSLTLIATANQGSEATYESGFVIDKFPISRPNLTFSTLTVSNMSPEDSSIYLCSVATVGKTQYFGPGTRLLVL.

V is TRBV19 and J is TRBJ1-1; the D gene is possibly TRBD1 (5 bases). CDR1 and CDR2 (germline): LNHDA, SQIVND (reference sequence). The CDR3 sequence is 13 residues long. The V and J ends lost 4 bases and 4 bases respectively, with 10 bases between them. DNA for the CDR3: TGTGCCAGTAGTACGACAGTAGGCACTGAAGCTTTCTTT. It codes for CASSTTVGTEAFF.

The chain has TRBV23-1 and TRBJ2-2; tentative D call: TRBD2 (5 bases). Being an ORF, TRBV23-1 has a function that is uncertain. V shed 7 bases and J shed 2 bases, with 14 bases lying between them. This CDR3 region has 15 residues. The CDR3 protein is CASITGNTNTGELFF. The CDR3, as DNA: TGCGCCAGCATTACCGGGAATACTAACACCGGGGAGCTGTTTTTT.

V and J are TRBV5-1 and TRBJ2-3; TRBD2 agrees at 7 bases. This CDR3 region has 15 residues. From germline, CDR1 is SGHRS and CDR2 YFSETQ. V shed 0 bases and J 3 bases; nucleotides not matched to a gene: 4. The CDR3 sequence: CASSLGLARTDTQYF. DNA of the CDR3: TGCGCCAGCAGCTTGGGACTAGCAAGGACAGATACGCAGTATTTT.

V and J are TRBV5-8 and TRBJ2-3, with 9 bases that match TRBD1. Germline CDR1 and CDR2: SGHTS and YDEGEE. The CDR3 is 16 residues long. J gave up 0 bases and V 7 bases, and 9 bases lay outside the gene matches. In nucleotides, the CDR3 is TGTGCCAGCCCCGAGTGGGGACAGGGAAGCACAGATACGCAGTATTTT. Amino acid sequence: CASPEWGQGSTDTQYF.

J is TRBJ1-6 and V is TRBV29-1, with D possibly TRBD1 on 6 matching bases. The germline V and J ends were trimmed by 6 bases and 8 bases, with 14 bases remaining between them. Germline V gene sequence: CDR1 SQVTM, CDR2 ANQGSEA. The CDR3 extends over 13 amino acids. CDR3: CSVKGGFDSPLHF. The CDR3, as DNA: TGCAGCGTCAAAGGGGGATTTGATTCACCCCTCCACTTT. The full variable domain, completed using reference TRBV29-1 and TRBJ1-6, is SAVISQKPSRDICQRGTSLTIQCQVDSQVTMMFWYRQQPGQSLTLIATANQGSEATYESGFVIDKFPISRPNLTFSTLTVSNMSPEDSSIYLCSVKGGFDSPLHFGNGTRLTVT.

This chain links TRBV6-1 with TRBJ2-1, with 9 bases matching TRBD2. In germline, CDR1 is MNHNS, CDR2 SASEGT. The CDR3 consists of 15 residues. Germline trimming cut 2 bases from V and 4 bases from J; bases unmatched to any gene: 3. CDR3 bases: TGTGCCAGCAGTGAACTAGCGGGGATATACAATGAGCAGTTCTTC. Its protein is CASSELAGIYNEQFF.

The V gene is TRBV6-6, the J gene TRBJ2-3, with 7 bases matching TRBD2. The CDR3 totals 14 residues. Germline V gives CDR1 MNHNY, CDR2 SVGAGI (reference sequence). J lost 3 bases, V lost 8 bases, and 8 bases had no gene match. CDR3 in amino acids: CASRLAVTTDTQYF. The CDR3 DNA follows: TGTGCCAGCCGGCTAGCGGTAACGACAGATACGCAGTATTTT.

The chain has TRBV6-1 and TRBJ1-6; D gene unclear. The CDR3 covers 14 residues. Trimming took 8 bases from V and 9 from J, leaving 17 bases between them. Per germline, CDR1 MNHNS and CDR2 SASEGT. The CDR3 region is CASQPRLSGSPLHF. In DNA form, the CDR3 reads TGTGCCAGCCAACCTCGTTTGTCAGGTTCACCCCTCCACTTT.

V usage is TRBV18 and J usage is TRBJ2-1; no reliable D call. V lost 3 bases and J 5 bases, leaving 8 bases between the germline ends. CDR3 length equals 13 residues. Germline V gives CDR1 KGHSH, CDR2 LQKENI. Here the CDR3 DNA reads TGTGCCAGCTCACCGCCGACAAACAATGAGCAGTTCTTC. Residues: CASSPPTNNEQFF.

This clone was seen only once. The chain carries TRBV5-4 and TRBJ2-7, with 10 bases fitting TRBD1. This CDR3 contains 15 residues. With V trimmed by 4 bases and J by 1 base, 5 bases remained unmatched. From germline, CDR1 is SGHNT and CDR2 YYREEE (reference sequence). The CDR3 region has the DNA TGTGCCAGCAGCGATCGGACAGGGGGTTCCTACGAGCAGTACGTC. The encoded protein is CASSDRTGGSYEQYV.

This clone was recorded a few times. The CDR3, as DNA: TGTGCCAGCAGCTTGTCGGGGACAGGGGGCTACGAGCAGTACTTC. Protein: CASSLSGTGGYEQYF. The chain combines TRBV5-6 with TRBJ2-7, with TRBD1 matching over 11 bases. The CDR3 runs to 15 residues. The V gene end was trimmed by 1 base and the J gene end by 3 bases; junction bases not matched to a gene: 3. Germline V gene data show CDR1 as SGHDT and CDR2 as YYEEEE.

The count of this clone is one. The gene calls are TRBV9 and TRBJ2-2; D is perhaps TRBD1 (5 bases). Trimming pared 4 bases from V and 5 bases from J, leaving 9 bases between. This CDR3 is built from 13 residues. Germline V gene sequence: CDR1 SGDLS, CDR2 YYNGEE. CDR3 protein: CASSPSGTGELFF. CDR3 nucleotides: TGTGCCAGCAGCCCCTCAGGGACCGGGGAGCTGTTTTTT.

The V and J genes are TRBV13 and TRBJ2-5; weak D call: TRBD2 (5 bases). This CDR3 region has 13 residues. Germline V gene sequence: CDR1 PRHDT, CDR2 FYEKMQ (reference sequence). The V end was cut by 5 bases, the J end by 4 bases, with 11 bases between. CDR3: CASSHRGSETQYF. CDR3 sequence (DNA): TGTGCCAGCAGCCACCGGGGTTCAGAGACCCAGTACTTC.

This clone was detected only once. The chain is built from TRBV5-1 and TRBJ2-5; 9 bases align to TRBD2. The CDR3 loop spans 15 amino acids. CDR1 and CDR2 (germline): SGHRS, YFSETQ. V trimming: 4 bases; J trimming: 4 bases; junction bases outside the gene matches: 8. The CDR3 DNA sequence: TGCGCCAGCAGCCCCAATCCGACTAGCGGAGAGACCCAGTACTTC. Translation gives CASSPNPTSGETQYF. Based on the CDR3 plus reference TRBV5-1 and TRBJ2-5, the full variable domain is KAGVTQTPRYLIKTRGQQVTLSCSPISGHRSVSWYQQTPGQGLQFLFEYFSETQRNKGNFPGRFSGRQFSNSRSEMNVSTLELGDSALYLCASSPNPTSGETQYFGPGTRLLVL.

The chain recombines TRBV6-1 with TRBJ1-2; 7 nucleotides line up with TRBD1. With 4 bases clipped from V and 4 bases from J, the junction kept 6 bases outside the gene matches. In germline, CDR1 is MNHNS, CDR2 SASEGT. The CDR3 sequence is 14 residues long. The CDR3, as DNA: TGTGCCAGCAGTGTACGGCGGGACAGCTATGGCTACACCTTC. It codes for CASSVRRDSYGYTF.